This T cell receptor beta chain was profiled in a study of shared clonotypes between healthy human individuals. Clones were read by immunoSEQ multiplex PCR, and TCRdb kept only the in-frame ones, dropping some. The repertoire holds some 2,000,000 clones, with approximately 95% as singletons. Material: naive CD4+ T cells sorted from blood. The subset: CD45RA+ positively selected. The TCR originated in a man younger than 35 in good health.

The CDR3 DNA sequence: TGTGCCAGCAGCCACTCGGGGCCGAACACTGAAGCTTTCTTT. Its translation is CASSHSGPNTEAFF. The rearrangement joins TRBV2 to TRBJ1-1; maybe TRBD1 (5 bases). The CDR3 runs to 14 residues. Germline V gene lookup returns CDR1 SNHLY and CDR2 FYNNEI. The ends were cut back, 6 bases at V and 1 base at J, with 12 bases in the middle.